This is a list of T cell receptor beta chains from one sample in a study of cytomegalovirus exposure and HLA in healthy donors. The repertoire was sequenced with immunoSEQ multiplex PCR; TCRdb's copy has only in-frame clones and lacks some. The table lists about 250,000 clones, 65% to 85% of them singletons. Specimen: PBMCs. The receptor set was obtained from a female donor in good health and CMV-seronegative. The CDR3 runs from the conserved cysteine through the conserved F or W. The order of the fields is J gene, D gene, clone size, V gene, CDR3 DNA, CDR3 protein. A D gene is named only where the DNA matches it firmly. Some rows have no size entry. The others give once, few or many, or a class for an expanded clone.

J gene: TRBJ1-3; D gene: TRBD1; clone size: -; V gene: TRBV5-1; CDR3 DNA: TGCGCCAGCAGCCCTCAGACAGGGTCTGGAAACACCATATATTTT; CDR3 protein: CASSPQTGSGNTIYF
J gene: TRBJ1-2; D gene: TRBD1; clone size: -; V gene: TRBV5-1; CDR3 DNA: TGCGCCAGCAGACCCACAGGGGCCTATGGCTACACCTTC; CDR3 protein: CASRPTGAYGYTF
J gene: TRBJ1-5; D gene: TRBD1; clone size: -; V gene: TRBV25-1; CDR3 DNA: TGTGCCAACAAAGGGACAGGGGCCCGATCTGACAATCAGCCCCAGCATTTT; CDR3 protein: CANKGTGARSDNQPQHF
J gene: TRBJ2-7; D gene: -; clone size: -; V gene: TRBV11-2; CDR3 DNA: TGTGCCAGCAGCGGGACTGCCTCCTACGAGCAGTACTTC; CDR3 protein: CASSGTASYEQYF
J gene: TRBJ2-5; D gene: -; clone size: -; V gene: TRBV6-6; CDR3 DNA: TGTGCCAGCAGTCGTCAGGGCCAAGAGACCCAGTACTTC; CDR3 protein: CASSRQGQETQYF
J gene: TRBJ2-1; D gene: TRBD1; clone size: -; V gene: TRBV7-2; CDR3 DNA: TGTGCCAGCAGGCGGGACAGGGGGCGGGGTGAGCAGTTCTTC; CDR3 protein: CASRRDRGRGEQFF
J gene: TRBJ1-5; D gene: TRBD1; clone size: few; V gene: TRBV7-6; CDR3 DNA: TGTGCCAGCAGCCCAGGGACAGGTGCCGCTCAGCCCCAGCATTTT; CDR3 protein: CASSPGTGAAQPQHF
J gene: TRBJ2-4; D gene: TRBD1; clone size: -; V gene: TRBV10-2; CDR3 DNA: TGCGCCAGCAGTGGGGACAGGGGTGACATTCAGTACTTC; CDR3 protein: CASSGDRGDIQYF
J gene: TRBJ1-6; D gene: -; clone size: -; V gene: TRBV27; CDR3 DNA: TGTGCCAGCAGTTCGTATAATTCACCCCTCCACTTT; CDR3 protein: CASSSYNSPLHF
J gene: TRBJ1-1; D gene: -; clone size: -; V gene: TRBV10-1; CDR3 DNA: TGCGCCAGCAGGAGAGCCACAGGTACTGAAGCTTTCTTT; CDR3 protein: CASRRATGTEAFF
J gene: TRBJ2-5; D gene: TRBD2; clone size: -; V gene: TRBV5-4; CDR3 DNA: TGTGCCAGCACCAGGTCGGCTAGCGGGAACCAAGAGACCCAGTACTTC; CDR3 protein: CASTRSASGNQETQYF
J gene: TRBJ2-3; D gene: -; clone size: -; V gene: TRBV29-1; CDR3 DNA: TGCAGCGCTATGCCTAAAGATACGCAGTATTTT; CDR3 protein: CSAMPKDTQYF
J gene: TRBJ2-7; D gene: -; clone size: -; V gene: TRBV6-5; CDR3 DNA: TGTGCCAGCAGTTACGGAGGGGCGACACTGTCCTACGAGCAGTACTTC; CDR3 protein: CASSYGGATLSYEQYF
J gene: TRBJ2-3; D gene: -; clone size: -; V gene: TRBV28; CDR3 DNA: TGTGCCAGCAGTTCTTTTGGCACCGCGGCAGATACGCAGTATTTT; CDR3 protein: CASSSFGTAADTQYF
J gene: TRBJ2-2; D gene: TRBD1; clone size: -; V gene: TRBV4-1; CDR3 DNA: TGCGCCAGCAGATCCGGGACAGGGGTGCCCGGGGAGCTGTTTTTT; CDR3 protein: CASRSGTGVPGELFF
J gene: TRBJ2-7; D gene: -; clone size: few; V gene: TRBV19; CDR3 DNA: TGTGCCAGTAGTATTAGGGCGGGCTACGAGCAGTACTTC; CDR3 protein: CASSIRAGYEQYF
J gene: TRBJ2-3; D gene: TRBD2; clone size: few; V gene: TRBV7-2; CDR3 DNA: TGTGCCAGCAGCCTCGGGAGGGGCACAGATACGCAGTATTTT; CDR3 protein: CASSLGRGTDTQYF
J gene: TRBJ2-5; D gene: -; clone size: -; V gene: TRBV11-1; CDR3 DNA: TGTGCCAGCAGCTTAGCGGTTGGGGAGGCCCTTGAGCAGTACTTC; CDR3 protein: CASSLAVGEALEQYF
J gene: TRBJ2-5; D gene: -; clone size: -; V gene: TRBV28; CDR3 DNA: TGTGCCAGCAGTTGGGGAGCTACTCAAGAGACCCAGTACTTC; CDR3 protein: CASSWGATQETQYF
J gene: TRBJ2-2; D gene: TRBD2; clone size: -; V gene: TRBV5-1; CDR3 DNA: TGCGCCAGCAGCTTGGGGAAAGGGTTAGCGGGGAACACCGGGGAGCTGTTTTTT; CDR3 protein: CASSLGKGLAGNTGELFF
J gene: TRBJ2-1; D gene: -; clone size: -; V gene: TRBV9; CDR3 DNA: TGTGCCAGCAGCGTAACGGGGGAATCCTACAATGAGCAGTTCTTC; CDR3 protein: CASSVTGESYNEQFF
J gene: TRBJ2-1; D gene: TRBD2; clone size: few; V gene: TRBV7-9; CDR3 DNA: TGTGCCAGCAGCTTAGTAGCGGGATTAGTCTATGAGCAGTTCTTC; CDR3 protein: CASSLVAGLVYEQFF
J gene: TRBJ1-5; D gene: TRBD1; clone size: -; V gene: TRBV4-1; CDR3 DNA: TGCGCCAGCAGCCAGGGACAGGTTAGCAATCAGCCCCAGCATTTT; CDR3 protein: CASSQGQVSNQPQHF
J gene: TRBJ2-3; D gene: TRBD1; clone size: -; V gene: TRBV5-6; CDR3 DNA: TGTGCCAGCAGCTCTATCGGACAGGGGACAGATACGCAGTATTTT; CDR3 protein: CASSSIGQGTDTQYF
J gene: TRBJ2-2; D gene: -; clone size: -; V gene: TRBV5-1; CDR3 DNA: TGCGCCAGCAGTATAACAGGGAGGGGAAACACCGGGGAGCTGTTTTTT; CDR3 protein: CASSITGRGNTGELFF
J gene: TRBJ2-5; D gene: TRBD2; clone size: -; V gene: TRBV29-1; CDR3 DNA: TGCAGCGTCAAAAGCGGGAGGGCCCGGGAGACCCAGTACTTC; CDR3 protein: CSVKSGRARETQYF
J gene: TRBJ2-3; D gene: -; clone size: -; V gene: TRBV19; CDR3 DNA: TGTGCCAGTAGGACCCAGGGGTATGCAGATACGCAGTATTTT; CDR3 protein: CASRTQGYADTQYF
J gene: TRBJ2-5; D gene: TRBD2; clone size: -; V gene: TRBV10-3; CDR3 DNA: TGTGCCATCAGCAGCGGGAGCCACCAAGAGACCCAGTACTTC; CDR3 protein: CAISSGSHQETQYF
J gene: TRBJ2-2; D gene: -; clone size: -; V gene: TRBV29-1; CDR3 DNA: TGCAGCGTTGAAATGGAGGGGCCCGGGGAGCTGTTTTTT; CDR3 protein: CSVEMEGPGELFF
J gene: TRBJ2-2; D gene: -; clone size: -; V gene: TRBV7-3; CDR3 DNA: TGTGCCAGCAGCTTAACAGGGGGAGGGCGCACCGGGGAGCTGTTTTTT; CDR3 protein: CASSLTGGGRTGELFF
J gene: TRBJ2-6; D gene: -; clone size: -; V gene: TRBV7-9; CDR3 DNA: TGTTCCAGCAGCTTATTTAATTCTGGGGCCAACGTCCTGACTTTC; CDR3 protein: CSSSLFNSGANVLTF
J gene: TRBJ2-5; D gene: TRBD2; clone size: -; V gene: TRBV7-2; CDR3 DNA: TGTGCCAGCAGCTTAGCGCTGGTACTAGCGACCCGGGAGACCCAGTACTTC; CDR3 protein: CASSLALVLATRETQYF
J gene: TRBJ1-2; D gene: TRBD1; clone size: -; V gene: TRBV19; CDR3 DNA: TGTGCCAGTAGTACCCACCGGGACAGCAACTATGGCTACACCTTC; CDR3 protein: CASSTHRDSNYGYTF
J gene: TRBJ2-1; D gene: -; clone size: once; V gene: TRBV7-3; CDR3 DNA: TGTGCCAGCAGCTTAAACGCCGTTACTTACAATGAGCAGTTCTTC; CDR3 protein: CASSLNAVTYNEQFF
J gene: TRBJ1-5; D gene: -; clone size: -; V gene: TRBV15; CDR3 DNA: TGTGCCACCATGGGTGGAGGGAACGGCCAGCCCCAGCATTTT; CDR3 protein: CATMGGGNGQPQHF
J gene: TRBJ1-5; D gene: TRBD1; clone size: -; V gene: TRBV30; CDR3 DNA: TGTGCCTGGAGTGGAGGGGGCGACAGGGGATCTCAGCCCCAGCATTTT; CDR3 protein: CAWSGGGDRGSQPQHF
J gene: TRBJ2-7; D gene: TRBD1; clone size: -; V gene: TRBV5-1; CDR3 DNA: TGCGCCAGCAGCTCCGGTGGGACAGGAGCCTACGAGCAGTACTTC; CDR3 protein: CASSSGGTGAYEQYF
J gene: TRBJ2-5; D gene: TRBD2; clone size: -; V gene: TRBV5-4; CDR3 DNA: TGTGCCAGCAGTTTACCGACTAGCGGGAGGACTGTTCAAGAGACCCAGTACTTC; CDR3 protein: CASSLPTSGRTVQETQYF
J gene: TRBJ1-1; D gene: -; clone size: -; V gene: TRBV4-1; CDR3 DNA: TGCGCCAGCAGCCAAGGGACAGTAATGAACACTGAAGCTTTCTTT; CDR3 protein: CASSQGTVMNTEAFF
J gene: TRBJ2-3; D gene: -; clone size: -; V gene: TRBV5-1; CDR3 DNA: TGCGCCAGCAGCATCACAGGTCAAACAGATACGCAGTATTTT; CDR3 protein: CASSITGQTDTQYF